These 6 T cell receptor beta chains were sequenced from one sample in a study of blood T cells in healthy people across ages. Through a sample-barcoded 5' primer and a J-beta primer mix, a second PCR was run for roughly 6 to 12 cycles. A single record per CDR3 protein comes from TCRdb applying MiXCR to the 5' RACE reads. The table has over 500,000 distinct CDR3 sequences, 52% seen once. Sequencing was performed on blood. These receptors all come from an elderly woman in good health.

This clonotype was recorded a few times. The chain combines TRBV10-3 with TRBJ2-1; perhaps TRBD2 as D (5 bases). Germline CDR1 reads ENHRY; CDR2 reads SYGVKD. V lost 3 bases to trimming and J lost 15 bases, with 9 bases between them. CDR3 length equals 10 residues. The CDR3 nucleotides read TGTGCCATCAGTGACCCCGGAGGGTTCTTC. Translating it yields CAISDPGGFF.

This clonotype was observed many times. This sequence joins TRBV7-8 and TRBJ2-3; 7 nucleotides agree with TRBD2. Germline CDR1 and CDR2: SGHVS and FQNEAQ. The CDR3 extends over 16 amino acids. V lost 0 bases to trimming and J lost 2 bases; unmatched junction nucleotides: 5. The DNA of the CDR3 is TGTGCCAGCAGCTTAGCCCCTAGCGGAATCACAGATACGCAGTATTTT. Translating it yields CASSLAPSGITDTQYF.

In this sample, this clonotype turned up many times. The chain recombines TRBV29-1 with TRBJ2-1; D is uncertain. This CDR3 is 14 amino acids long. Germline V gene sequence: CDR1 SQVTM, CDR2 ANQGSEA. Trimming took 4 bases from V and 7 from J, leaving 17 bases between them. CDR3 coding DNA: TGCAGCGTTGCACAGCCGAAATATGGGAATGAGCAGTTCTTC. This translates into CSVAQPKYGNEQFF.

Only one count was recorded for this clonotype. This rearrangement joins TRBV29-1 to TRBJ2-1; 9 nucleotides agree with TRBD2. The CDR3 runs 15 residues. Germline V gene lookup returns CDR1 SQVTM and CDR2 ANQGSEA. V gave up 2 bases and J gave up 8 bases; unmatched junction bases: 10. CDR3 sequence reads: CSVESGAGGVDEQFF. The CDR3 nucleotides are TGCAGCGTTGAATCGGGAGCGGGGGGCGTGGATGAGCAGTTCTTC.

This clonotype was counted a few times. CDR3 sequence reads: CASSLAPQRNEQFF. DNA for the CDR3: TGTGCCAGCAGCTTAGCCCCCCAGAGAAATGAGCAGTTCTTC. This chain uses TRBV7-2 with TRBJ2-1, with D uncertain. The CDR3 runs 14 residues. The germline V and J ends were trimmed by 0 bases and 7 bases, with 10 bases remaining between them. Germline lookup yields CDR1 SGHTA and CDR2 FQGNSA. The full variable domain, completed using reference TRBV7-2 and TRBJ2-1, is GAGVSQSPSNKVTEKGKDVELRCDPISGHTALYWYRQSLGQGLEFLIYFQGNSAPDKSGLPSDRFSAERTGGSVSTLTIQRTQQEDSAVYLCASSLAPQRNEQFFGPGTRLTVL.

This clonotype appeared many times. V and J are TRBV6-4 and TRBJ2-1; TRBD2 agrees at 8 bases. Germline trimming cut 5 bases from V and 3 bases from J; bases unmatched to any gene: 6. The CDR3 is made up of 15 amino acids. CDR1 and CDR2 (germline): MRHNA, SNTAGT. This CDR3 reads CASSSGGGNYNEQFF. CDR3 in DNA: TGTGCCAGCAGTTCCGGGGGGGGGAACTACAATGAGCAGTTCTTC.